This is a list of T cell receptor beta chains from one sample in a study of blood T cell repertoires in COVID-19. Profiling relied on immunoSEQ multiplex PCR, and the TCRdb table lists in-frame clones only, not all of them. The table shows 30,000 or so clones, with 65% to 70% occurring only once. Sequenced: peripheral blood. These receptors were collected from a human donor in a cohort sampled during active COVID-19. Each CDR3 is given with its conserved first and last residue. D genes are given only for firm matches. Part of the rows lack a size; the others show once, few, many or a class for expanded clones.

CDR3aa: CASSLDSGGDSPLHF
CDR3nt: TGTGCCAGCAGCTTAGATTCGGGGGGAGATTCACCCCTCCACTTT
j_gene: TRBJ1-6
d_gene: NA
abundance: NA
v_gene: TRBV7-6

CDR3aa: CATSSTGGIQPQHF
CDR3nt: TGTGCCACCAGCAGCACCGGGGGAATTCAGCCCCAGCATTTT
j_gene: TRBJ1-5
d_gene: NA
abundance: few
v_gene: TRBV15

CDR3aa: CASSPAGSEQYF
CDR3nt: TGTGCCAGCAGCCCTGCGGGCAGCGAGCAGTACTTC
j_gene: TRBJ2-7
d_gene: NA
abundance: NA
v_gene: TRBV14

CDR3aa: CASMRTGGPNTEAFF
CDR3nt: TGTGCCAGCATGCGGACAGGGGGCCCGAACACTGAAGCTTTCTTT
j_gene: TRBJ1-1
d_gene: TRBD1
abundance: NA
v_gene: TRBV11-2

CDR3aa: CASSLNLNTEAFF
CDR3nt: TGCGCCAGCAGCTTAAACTTGAACACTGAAGCTTTCTTT
j_gene: TRBJ1-1
d_gene: NA
abundance: NA
v_gene: TRBV5-1

CDR3aa: CASSPQLGTEAFF
CDR3nt: TGTGCCAGCAGCCCACAGCTGGGCACTGAAGCTTTCTTT
j_gene: TRBJ1-1
d_gene: NA
abundance: few
v_gene: TRBV11-2

CDR3aa: CASSLSGADEQYF
CDR3nt: TGTGCCAGCAGTTTATCGGGGGCGGACGAGCAGTACTTC
j_gene: TRBJ2-7
d_gene: NA
abundance: NA
v_gene: TRBV27

CDR3aa: CASSPGGDTQYF
CDR3nt: TGTGCCAGCAGCCCAGGGGGTGATACGCAGTATTTT
j_gene: TRBJ2-3
d_gene: TRBD1
abundance: many
v_gene: TRBV7-3

CDR3aa: CASKEGIPSYNSPLHF
CDR3nt: TGTGCCAGCAAGGAGGGCATACCCTCCTATAATTCACCCCTCCACTTT
j_gene: TRBJ1-6
d_gene: NA
abundance: NA
v_gene: TRBV2

CDR3aa: CASSIFPTGYYEQYF
CDR3nt: TGTGCCAGTAGTATATTTCCCACAGGGTACTACGAGCAGTACTTC
j_gene: TRBJ2-7
d_gene: NA
abundance: NA
v_gene: TRBV19

CDR3aa: CASSPSGANVLTF
CDR3nt: TGTGCCAGCAGCCCTTCTGGGGCCAACGTCCTGACTTTC
j_gene: TRBJ2-6
d_gene: NA
abundance: NA
v_gene: TRBV11-2

CDR3aa: CASSQGALGNTEAFF
CDR3nt: TGCGCCAGCAGCCAAGGGGCCCTCGGAAACACTGAAGCTTTCTTT
j_gene: TRBJ1-1
d_gene: NA
abundance: once
v_gene: TRBV4-1

CDR3aa: CASSLGQGGGYTF
CDR3nt: TGTGCCAGCAGCTTGGGACAGGGCGGCGGCTACACCTTC
j_gene: TRBJ1-2
d_gene: TRBD1
abundance: few
v_gene: TRBV7-3

CDR3aa: CASSLGALAGTTDTQYF
CDR3nt: TGTGCCAGCAGCTTAGGGGCGCTAGCGGGGACGACAGATACGCAGTATTTT
j_gene: TRBJ2-3
d_gene: TRBD2
abundance: NA
v_gene: TRBV7-9

CDR3aa: CASSQEEQGWTGELFF
CDR3nt: TGTGCCAGCAGCCAAGAGGAACAGGGTTGGACCGGGGAGCTGTTTTTT
j_gene: TRBJ2-2
d_gene: NA
abundance: NA
v_gene: TRBV4-2

CDR3aa: CAISERTGFTGNTIYF
CDR3nt: TGTGCCATCAGTGAACGGACGGGATTTACTGGAAACACCATATATTTT
j_gene: TRBJ1-3
d_gene: NA
abundance: NA
v_gene: TRBV10-3

CDR3aa: CASSGGGEAGEKLFF
CDR3nt: TGTGCCAGCAGCGGAGGTGGGGAAGCAGGTGAAAAACTGTTTTTT
j_gene: TRBJ1-4
d_gene: NA
abundance: NA
v_gene: TRBV7-2

CDR3aa: CASSFQGARMETQYF
CDR3nt: TGTGCCAGCAGCTTTCAGGGGGCCAGGATGGAGACCCAGTACTTC
j_gene: TRBJ2-5
d_gene: TRBD1
abundance: few
v_gene: TRBV7-3

CDR3aa: CASSYSQRGQETQYF
CDR3nt: TGTGCCAGCAGTTACTCCCAGCGGGGTCAAGAGACCCAGTACTTC
j_gene: TRBJ2-5
d_gene: TRBD2
abundance: NA
v_gene: TRBV6-5

CDR3aa: CASTRQGMDEQYF
CDR3nt: TGTGCCAGCACCAGACAGGGCATGGACGAGCAGTACTTC
j_gene: TRBJ2-7
d_gene: TRBD1
abundance: NA
v_gene: TRBV6-5

CDR3aa: CASSAGQEDVETQYF
CDR3nt: TGTGCCAGCAGCGCGGGACAGGAAGACGTGGAGACCCAGTACTTC
j_gene: TRBJ2-5
d_gene: TRBD1
abundance: NA
v_gene: TRBV11-3

CDR3aa: CASTLTSTNEKLFF
CDR3nt: TGTGCCAGTACCCTGACATCAACTAATGAAAAACTGTTTTTT
j_gene: TRBJ1-4
d_gene: NA
abundance: NA
v_gene: TRBV19

CDR3aa: CASSYSGTGGNEQFF
CDR3nt: TGTGCCAGCAGTTACTCGGGGACAGGGGGGAATGAGCAGTTCTTC
j_gene: TRBJ2-1
d_gene: TRBD1
abundance: NA
v_gene: TRBV6-5

CDR3aa: CASSFSSSIYGYTF
CDR3nt: TGTGCCAGCAGCTTTTCTAGCTCGATCTATGGCTACACCTTC
j_gene: TRBJ1-2
d_gene: NA
abundance: many
v_gene: TRBV7-2

CDR3aa: CASSQDKGASADTQYF
CDR3nt: TGCGCCAGCAGCCAAGATAAGGGGGCGAGCGCAGATACGCAGTATTTT
j_gene: TRBJ2-3
d_gene: TRBD1
abundance: NA
v_gene: TRBV4-1

CDR3aa: CASSTGTGETQYF
CDR3nt: TGTGCCAGCAGTACAGGGACAGGAGAGACCCAGTACTTC
j_gene: TRBJ2-5
d_gene: TRBD1
abundance: NA
v_gene: TRBV12-3/TRBV12-4

CDR3aa: CASSYVGPQETQYF
CDR3nt: TGTGCCAGCAGCTACGTGGGGCCGCAAGAGACCCAGTACTTC
j_gene: TRBJ2-5
d_gene: NA
abundance: few
v_gene: TRBV5-4

CDR3aa: CATSDLGSDTDTQYF
CDR3nt: TGTGCCACCAGTGATTTAGGGAGCGACACAGATACGCAGTATTTT
j_gene: TRBJ2-3
d_gene: NA
abundance: NA
v_gene: TRBV24-1

CDR3aa: CASSTTGILLRNEQFF
CDR3nt: TGTGCCAGCAGTACAACCGGGATCCTCTTGAGGAATGAGCAGTTCTTC
j_gene: TRBJ2-1
d_gene: NA
abundance: NA
v_gene: TRBV28